Listed here are 28 T cell receptor beta chains from one sample, sequenced in a study of blood T cell repertoires in COVID-19 (dated by TCRdb to 2020 to 2021). The library was made by the immunoSEQ multiplex PCR assay. Held by TCRdb, this immuneACCESS table contains in-frame sequences only and omits some clones. Under half of the omission traces to an unresolved V gene where checked; the cause of the rest is unknown. Counted in this sample were roughly 250,000 clones; under 85% of them appeared once. 0.85% to 1% of the sample belongs to the ten largest clones. Input material: peripheral blood. These receptor sequences come from a human donor with COVID-19, enrolled during active disease. The donor label of this sample is uncertain.

The chain is built from TRBV28 and TRBJ1-5; no reliable D call. Germline CDR1 MDHEN, CDR2 SYDVKM. This CDR3 contains 17 residues. Trimming took 5 bases from V and 0 from J, leaving 17 bases between them. In DNA, the CDR3 is TGTGCCAGCAGTCCCTCTTCAGGACTCTATAGCAATCAGCCCCAGCATTTT. This encodes CASSPSSGLYSNQPQHF.

On this clone itself: Other DNA sequences in this specimen translate into the identical CDR3. The rearrangement uses TRBV4-2 and TRBJ2-3, with 11 bases fitting TRBD2. Unmatched junction bases numbered 6, after V lost 1 base and J lost 6 bases. The CDR3 runs 16 residues. Germline V gives CDR1 LGHNA, CDR2 YNFKEQ. CDR3 sequence: CASSQGVAGGEDTQYF. CDR3 sequence (DNA): TGTGCCAGCAGCCAAGGAGTAGCGGGAGGGGAGGATACGCAGTATTTT.

This sequence joins TRBV6-5 and TRBJ2-7; 7 bases fit TRBD1. This CDR3 has 15 residues. The V gene's germline CDR1 is MNHEY and CDR2 SVGAGI. V gave up 5 bases and J gave up 3 bases; unmatched junction bases: 10. Here the CDR3 reads CASSRPGQIHYEQYF. The CDR3 DNA sequence: TGTGCCAGCAGTCGGCCGGGACAGATCCACTACGAGCAGTACTTC.

The chain couples TRBV20-1 to TRBJ1-2; TRBD1 might be the D (5 bases). V lost 3 bases, J lost 5 bases, and 19 bases lay in between. The CDR3 is 15 residues long. CDR1 DFQATT and CDR2 SNEGSKA come from the germline V gene (reference sequence). CDR3 bases: TGCAGTGCTAGTATGGGGGGTGTCCTTGCTTATGGCTACACCTTC. Translating gives CSASMGGVLAYGYTF.

The V call is TRBV6-5, the J call TRBJ2-3; 11 bases match TRBD2. CDR1 and CDR2 from the germline V gene are MNHEY and SVGAGI. The CDR3 has 15 residues. V lost 6 bases to trimming and J lost 3 bases; unmatched junction nucleotides: 5. CDR3 region: CASSLGLAETDTQYF. The DNA of the CDR3 is TGTGCCAGCAGCCTGGGACTAGCGGAGACAGATACGCAGTATTTT.

V usage is TRBV7-2 and J usage is TRBJ1-1; the match to TRBD1 covers 7 bases. Per the germline V gene, CDR1 is SGHTA and CDR2 is FQGNSA. Germline trimming cut 0 bases from V and 4 bases from J; bases unmatched to any gene: 2. The CDR3 has 14 residues. The CDR3 is CASSLARGPTEAFF. Written as DNA, the CDR3 is TGTGCCAGCAGCTTAGCTAGGGGGCCCACTGAAGCTTTCTTT.

This chain links TRBV5-4 with TRBJ1-1; 7 bases line up with TRBD1. From germline, CDR1 is SGHNT and CDR2 YYREEE (reference sequence). With V trimmed by 4 bases and J by 4 bases, 10 bases remained unmatched. The length of the CDR3 is 15 residues. The CDR3 protein is CASSRFDREATEAFF. The CDR3 DNA reads as TGTGCCAGCAGCCGATTCGACAGGGAGGCCACTGAAGCTTTCTTT.

This clone was recorded once. CDR3 nucleotides: TGTGCCAGTTCCAGGGGCAGCGAGTCACCCCTCCACTTT. It yields the protein CASSRGSESPLHF. This sequence joins TRBV6-5 and TRBJ1-6; tentative D call: TRBD1 (6 bases). Germline V gives CDR1 MNHEY, CDR2 SVGAGI. Deletions cut 9 bases from V and 10 bases from J, with 16 bases between. The CDR3 runs to 13 residues.

This chain links TRBV7-9 with TRBJ2-7; weak D call: TRBD2 (6 bases). Trimming took off 1 base at V and 7 bases at J, with 17 bases between the two ends. In germline, CDR1 is SEHNR, CDR2 FQNEAQ (reference sequence). The length of the CDR3 is 15 residues. Written as DNA, the CDR3 is TGTGCCAGCAGCTTAGACCTTAGCGCCGGGGGTGAGCAGTACTTC. Protein product: CASSLDLSAGGEQYF.

The CDR3 loop is CASSQVGGDGETQYF. In DNA form, the CDR3 reads TGTGCCAGCAGCCAAGTGGGTGGAGATGGAGAGACCCAGTACTTC. This chain connects TRBV3-1 (or the pseudogene TRBV3-2) to TRBJ2-5; the D is unclear. Germline V gives CDR1 LGHDT, CDR2 YNNKEL (reference sequence). The CDR3 sequence is 15 residues long. Trimming shortened V by 1 base and J by 4 bases, and 13 bases separated the two germline ends.

The V and J genes are TRBV7-2 and TRBJ1-1, with 8 bases identical to TRBD1. V trimming: 4 bases; J trimming: 4 bases; junction bases outside the gene matches: 5. The CDR3 sequence is 14 residues long. Per germline, CDR1 SGHTA and CDR2 FQGNSA. CDR3 amino acids: CASSYDRGVTEAFF. CDR3 DNA sequence: TGTGCCAGCAGCTACGACAGGGGTGTCACTGAAGCTTTCTTT.

The chain is built from TRBV29-1 and TRBJ2-5, with D tentatively TRBD2 (6 bases). This CDR3 is 13 amino acids long. V was trimmed by 7 bases and J by 2 bases, leaving 14 bases between them. CDR1 SQVTM and CDR2 ANQGSEA come from the germline V gene. CDR3 in amino acids: CSALRDLQETQYF. CDR3 nucleotides: TGCAGCGCCCTGCGGGACTTACAAGAGACCCAGTACTTC. The full variable domain, rest sourced from reference TRBV29-1 and TRBJ2-5, is SAVISQKPSRDICQRGTSLTIQCQVDSQVTMMFWYRQQPGQSLTLIATANQGSEATYESGFVIDKFPISRPNLTFSTLTVSNMSPEDSSIYLCSALRDLQETQYFGPGTRLLVL.

The J gene is TRBJ1-1, the V gene TRBV30; perhaps TRBD1 as D (5 bases). Between the trimmed V and J ends, which lost 3 bases and 3 bases, there was a span of 14 bases. This CDR3 has 14 amino acids. CDR1 and CDR2 (germline): GTSNPN, SVGIG (reference sequence). CDR3 bases: TGTGCCTGGAGGGTTCCAGGGATGGACACTGAAGCTTTCTTT. As protein: CAWRVPGMDTEAFF.

The V and J genes are TRBV28 and TRBJ1-5; 9 bases agree with TRBD1. The trim removed 5 bases at V and 5 bases at J, leaving 4 bases unmatched. The CDR3 is 14 residues long. The germline gives CDR1 MDHEN, CDR2 SYDVKM. CDR3 coding DNA: TGTGCCAGCAGTGCCGGACAGGGGTATCAGCCCCAGCATTTT. Protein product: CASSAGQGYQPQHF.

J is TRBJ1-6 and V is TRBV5-4, with D unclear. Trimming took 7 bases from V and 2 from J, leaving 16 bases between them. From germline, CDR1 is SGHNT and CDR2 YYREEE (reference sequence). The CDR3 extends over 16 amino acids. The chain's CDR3 is CASSTSIEAYNSPLHF. Written as DNA, the CDR3 is TGTGCCAGCTCCACTTCCATTGAGGCCTATAATTCACCCCTCCACTTT.

Turning to this clone: Other DNA sequences in the sample encode the same CDR3. The chain combines TRBV9 with TRBJ1-1; D possibly corresponds to TRBD1 (5 bases). CDR3 length: 14 residues. Germline V gene lookup returns CDR1 SGDLS and CDR2 YYNGEE. V was cut by 3 bases and J by 1 base, with 10 bases left in between. The CDR3 DNA follows: TGTGCCAGCAGCGCCCTGGGGGGGAACACTGAAGCTTTCTTT. Amino acid sequence: CASSALGGNTEAFF.

The rearrangement uses TRBV19 and TRBJ1-3; TRBD1 agrees at 10 bases. The CDR3 contains 16 residues. Germline-derived CDR1 and CDR2 are LNHDA and SQIVND (reference sequence). The V gene end was trimmed by 3 bases and the J gene end by 3 bases; junction bases not matched to a gene: 5. CDR3 DNA: TGTGCCAGTAGTATGATGGACAGGGGGTTTGGAAACACCATATATTTT. Protein product: CASSMMDRGFGNTIYF.

The chain joins TRBV4-1 to TRBJ2-7, with TRBD2 matching 11 bases. The CDR3 is 19 residues long. V was pared by 4 bases and J by 0 bases, with 14 bases of the junction left unmatched. Germline-derived CDR1 and CDR2 are MGHRA and YSYEKL. CDR3 sequence (DNA): TGCGCCAGCAGCCCCTCCACTAGCGGGAGCCCTCTCTTCTCCTACGAGCAGTACTTC. It is translated as CASSPSTSGSPLFSYEQYF.

This sequence joins TRBV10-3 and TRBJ1-1, with D hard to call. This CDR3 comprises 13 residues. V shed 7 bases and J shed 3 bases, with 12 bases lying between them. The germline gives CDR1 ENHRY, CDR2 SYGVKD. DNA of the CDR3: TGTGCCATCAAACTGGCGGAGGACACTGAAGCTTTCTTT. It translates to CAIKLAEDTEAFF.

The chain links TRBV24-1 to TRBJ1-2; TRBD1 matches at 9 bases. Germline lookup yields CDR1 KGHDR and CDR2 SFDVKD. The junction had 10 bases not matched to a gene; V was cut back by 4 bases and J by 2 bases. This CDR3 contains 17 residues. DNA for the CDR3: TGTGCCACCAGTGACCACCGCCCCGGGACAGGGAACTATGGCTACACCTTC. This gives the protein CATSDHRPGTGNYGYTF.

V usage is TRBV19 and J usage is TRBJ2-1; D might be TRBD2 (6 bases). The CDR3 length is 14 residues. CDR1 is LNHDA, CDR2 SQIVND, per germline (reference sequence). V lost 6 bases and J lost 3, with 12 bases in between. Here the CDR3 DNA reads TGTGCCAGTAGCAGAGGCGGGAACTACAATGAGCAGTTCTTC. It yields the protein CASSRGGNYNEQFF.

This chain uses TRBV14 with TRBJ2-1; 14 nucleotides agree with TRBD2. The CDR3 is 22 amino acids. After removal of 0 bases from V and 7 bases from J, the junction contained 20 bases not matched to a gene. The V gene's germline CDR1 is SGHDN and CDR2 FVKESK. CDR3 residues: CASSQEDRPGLAGDRKRNEQFF. CDR3 nucleotide sequence: TGTGCCAGCAGCCAAGAAGACCGCCCGGGACTAGCGGGAGATAGGAAGAGGAATGAGCAGTTCTTC. Supplemented by reference TRBV14 and TRBJ2-1, the full variable domain reads EAGVTQFPSHSVIEKGQTVTLRCDPISGHDNLYWYRRVMGKEIKFLLHFVKESKQDESGMPNNRFLAERTGGTYSTLKVQPAELEDSGVYFCASSQEDRPGLAGDRKRNEQFFGPGTRLTVL.

The chain links TRBV30 to TRBJ1-3, with TRBD1 as a possible D gene (5 bases). Deletions cut 0 bases from V and 2 bases from J, with 14 bases between. This CDR3 region has 16 residues. The germline gives CDR1 GTSNPN, CDR2 SVGIG (reference sequence). CDR3 nucleotides: TGTGCCTGGAGTGTACAACGGACAACACCTGGAAACACCATATATTTT. Its protein product is CAWSVQRTTPGNTIYF.

The rearrangement joins TRBV18 to TRBJ2-5, with a weak D call TRBD2 (5 bases). The CDR3 length is 13 residues. The V end lost 3 bases, the J end lost 4 bases, and 9 bases lay between the germline ends. CDR1 is KGHSH and CDR2 is LQKENI in the germline V gene. CDR3 sequence: CASSPTSGETQYF. CDR3 DNA: TGTGCCAGCTCACCCACTAGTGGAGAGACCCAGTACTTC. Full variable domain (rest looked up from reference TRBV18 and TRBJ2-5): NAGVMQNPRHLVRRRGQEARLRCSPMKGHSHVYWYRQLPEEGLKFMVYLQKENIIDESGMPKERFSAEFPKEGPSILRIQQVVRGDSAAYFCASSPTSGETQYFGPGTRLLVL.

The J gene is TRBJ2-1, the V gene TRBV11-2; possibly TRBD2 for D (6 bases). CDR1 SGHAT and CDR2 FQNNGV come from the germline V gene. V was shortened by 4 bases and J by 9 bases, with 16 bases between the two germline ends. The CDR3 is made up of 14 amino acids. The CDR3 DNA reads as TGTGCCAGCAGCTCCTCGGGGGTGGTGGGTGAGCAGTTCTTC. It is translated as CASSSSGVVGEQFF.

This clone appeared once. V is TRBV5-1 and J is TRBJ1-1, with D possibly being TRBD1 (5 bases). V lost 7 bases and J 1 base, leaving 14 bases between the germline ends. The V gene's germline CDR1 is SGHRS and CDR2 YFSETQ. The CDR3 spans 14 residues. DNA of the CDR3: TGCGCCAGCGGAACTGACAGTTGGAACACTGAAGCTTTCTTT. It specifies CASGTDSWNTEAFF.

The rearrangement uses TRBV15 and TRBJ1-4; D uncertain. Trimming left V 2 bases short and J 0 bases short, with 10 bases between. This CDR3 is 16 amino acids long. CDR1 LNHNV and CDR2 YYDKDF come from the germline V gene (reference sequence). DNA of the CDR3: TGTGCCACCAGCAGACGCTCGAGCGCAACTAATGAAAAACTGTTTTTT. Residues: CATSRRSSATNEKLFF.

This chain joins TRBV12-5 and TRBJ1-1; 8 bases line up with TRBD1. J was trimmed by 0 bases and V by 1 base; bases with no gene match: 1. This CDR3 has 15 residues. CDR1 and CDR2 (germline): LGHNT, FRNRAP. This CDR3 is CASGLGQGMNTEAFF. CDR3 sequence (DNA): TGTGCTAGTGGTTTGGGACAGGGGATGAACACTGAAGCTTTCTTT.